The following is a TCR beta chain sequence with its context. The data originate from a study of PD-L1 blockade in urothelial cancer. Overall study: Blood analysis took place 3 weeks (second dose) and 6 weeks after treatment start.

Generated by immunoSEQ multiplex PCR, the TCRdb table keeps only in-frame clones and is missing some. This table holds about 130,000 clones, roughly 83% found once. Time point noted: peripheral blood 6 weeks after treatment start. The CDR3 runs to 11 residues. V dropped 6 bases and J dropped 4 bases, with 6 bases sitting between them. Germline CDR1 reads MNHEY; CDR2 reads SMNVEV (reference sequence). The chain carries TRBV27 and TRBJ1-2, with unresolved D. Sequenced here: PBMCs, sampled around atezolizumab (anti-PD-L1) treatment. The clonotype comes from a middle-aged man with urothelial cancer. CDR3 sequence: CASRGSYGYTF. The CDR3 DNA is TGTGCCAGCAGGGGGAGCTATGGCTACACCTTC.